These T cell receptor beta chains were read from a single sample in a study of circulating tumor DNA in untreated peripheral T-cell lymphoma. Clones were read by immunoSEQ multiplex PCR, and TCRdb kept only the in-frame ones, dropping some. The sample yields about 8,500 clones, 65% to 85% seen once. Sequenced sample: tumor tissue. All receptors derive from a human donor with peripheral T-cell lymphoma. CDR3s include the opening cysteine and the closing phenylalanine or tryptophan. The order of the fields is V gene, clone size, J gene, D gene, CDR3 protein, CDR3 DNA. A D gene is named only where the DNA matches it firmly. Size tells how often a clone was seen (once, few, many) or the class of an expanded clone, and some rows leave it out.

>TRBV6-8|NA|TRBJ1-1|NA
CASSVDKNPNTEAFF
TGTGCCAGCAGTGTGGACAAGAACCCGAACACTGAAGCTTTCTTT
>TRBV6-8|medium-sized|TRBJ2-3|TRBD2
CASSDGYSGVTDTQYF
TGTGCCAGCAGTGACGGGTATAGCGGGGTCACAGATACGCAGTATTTT
>TRBV6-8|NA|TRBJ2-1|NA
CASSLGGSGKQFF
TGTGCCAGCTCGCTCGGGGGATCGGGAAAGCAGTTCTTC
>TRBV19|once|TRBJ1-2|NA
CASSPDTGGRGYTF
TGTGCCAGTAGTCCCGACACCGGGGGGCGAGGCTACACCTTC
>TRBV30|NA|TRBJ1-1|NA
CAWSENQNTEAFF
TGTGCCTGGTCAGAGAACCAGAACACTGAAGCTTTCTTT
>TRBV11-3|NA|TRBJ2-7|TRBD1
CASSLGQGAGYEQYF
TGTGCCAGCAGCTTAGGACAGGGGGCAGGGTACGAGCAGTACTTC
>TRBV11-3|NA|TRBJ1-4|NA
CASSSPGEPNEKLFF
TGTGCCAGCAGCTCTCCAGGGGAGCCTAATGAAAAACTGTTTTTT
>TRBV15|few|TRBJ1-1|NA
CATSRDDRLAEAFF
TGTGCCACCAGCAGAGATGACAGGTTAGCTGAAGCTTTCTTT
>TRBV6-8|NA|TRBJ1-2|TRBD1
CASSGTDYGYTF
TGTGCCAGCAGTGGGACAGACTATGGCTACACCTTC
>TRBV18|NA|TRBJ1-2|TRBD1
CASSPGRGSYGYTF
TGTGCCAGCTCACCGGGCAGGGGGTCCTATGGCTACACCTTC
>TRBV11-3|NA|TRBJ2-1|NA
CASSSSGTPFEQFF
TGTGCCAGCAGCTCTTCCGGGACCCCATTTGAGCAGTTCTTC
>TRBV18|NA|TRBJ2-1|NA
CASSPRTKSRNEQFF
TGTGCCAGCTCACCCCGGACTAAGTCTAGGAATGAGCAGTTCTTC
>TRBV7-5|once|TRBJ2-3|NA
CASSLRGWLTGDTQYF
TGTGCCAGCAGCTTACGGGGCTGGCTAACCGGAGATACGCAGTATTTT
>TRBV30|NA|TRBJ2-7|NA
CAWTRGQNYEQYF
TGTGCCTGGACTCGGGGGCAGAACTACGAGCAGTACTTC
>TRBV9|NA|TRBJ2-3|NA
CASRVGGGHGDTQYF
TGTGCCAGCAGGGTAGGCGGGGGCCACGGCGATACGCAGTATTTT
>TRBV12-5|NA|TRBJ1-2|NA
CGRVFGYNYGYTF
TGTGGGAGAGTTTTTGGTTATAACTATGGCTACACCTTC
>TRBV15|NA|TRBJ2-4|NA
CATSNRYQLAKNIQYF
TGTGCCACCAGCAATCGTTACCAGCTAGCCAAAAACATTCAGTACTTC
>TRBV19|few|TRBJ2-3|NA
CASSITDTQYF
TGTGCCAGTAGTATAACAGATACGCAGTATTTT
>TRBV30|NA|TRBJ1-4|NA
CAWSEDSAQTNEKLFF
TGTGCCTGGAGTGAAGACAGCGCCCAAACTAATGAAAAACTGTTTTTT
>TRBV6-8|NA|TRBJ1-6|NA
CASSPLGVSPLHF
TGTGCCAGCAGCCCCTTGGGGGTCTCACCCCTCCACTTT
>TRBV15|NA|TRBJ1-1|NA
CATHASGQNTEAFF
TGTGCCACACACGCGTCGGGCCAGAACACTGAAGCTTTCTTT
>TRBV19|NA|TRBJ1-1|TRBD1
CASSIDTGQLNTEAFF
TGTGCCAGTAGTATAGATACGGGACAGCTGAACACTGAAGCTTTCTTT
>TRBV9|NA|TRBJ1-4|NA
CASSVPLKGGERLFF
TGTGCCAGCAGTGTACCCCTGAAGGGGGGCGAAAGACTGTTTTTT
>TRBV11-3|NA|TRBJ1-1|NA
CASSLGGRMNTEAFF
TGTGCCAGCAGCCTTGGGGGAAGGATGAACACTGAAGCTTTCTTT
>TRBV6-8|NA|TRBJ1-1|NA
CASSPYTGSGPFF
TGTGCCAGCAGTCCCTACACGGGCTCAGGACCTTTCTTT
>TRBV12-5|NA|TRBJ1-1|NA
CASTFRRTNTEAFF
TGTGCCAGCACCTTTCGGCGGACTAACACTGAAGCTTTCTTT
>TRBV29-1|NA|TRBJ1-4|TRBD1
CSVAQGGEKLFF
TGCAGCGTTGCACAGGGGGGCGAAAAACTGTTTTTT
>TRBV6-8|once|TRBJ1-2|NA
CASSLVGDRYTF
TGTGCCAGCAGTTTAGTGGGGGATCGCTACACCTTC